This is a list of T cell receptor beta chains from one sample in a study of blood T cell repertoires in COVID-19. Produced via immunoSEQ multiplex PCR; TCRdb's table is partial and in-frame only. This sample has a few hundred thousand clones; 87% occur once, and the top ten carry 2.5% to 3.5%. The sample taken for sequencing was PBMCs or T cells enriched from blood (not recorded which). These receptors all stem from a woman between 25 and 40 years old who had recovered from COVID-19. Each CDR3 is given with its conserved first and last residue. Each record gives: clone size, V gene, D gene, J gene, CDR3 protein, CDR3 DNA. A D gene is named only where the DNA matches it firmly. Clone size is shown for a subset of rows, as once, few, many or a class of expanded clone.

clone_size: once
v_call: TRBV7-6
d_call: TRBD2
j_call: TRBJ2-2
cdr3_aa: CASSLLGGDTGELFF
cdr3_nt: TGTGCCAGCAGCTTATTGGGGGGGGACACCGGGGAGCTGTTTTTT

clone_size: -
v_call: TRBV28
d_call: -
j_call: TRBJ1-1
cdr3_aa: CASSLRGPGFEAFF
cdr3_nt: TGTGCCAGCAGTTTAAGAGGGCCAGGTTTTGAAGCTTTCTTT

clone_size: -
v_call: TRBV11-2
d_call: -
j_call: TRBJ1-1
cdr3_aa: CASSLDRVSEAFF
cdr3_nt: TGTGCCAGCAGCTTAGATCGAGTCTCTGAAGCTTTCTTT

clone_size: -
v_call: TRBV28
d_call: TRBD2
j_call: TRBJ2-6
cdr3_aa: CASSLLGTSGSIAGANVLTF
cdr3_nt: TGTGCCAGCAGTCTCCTCGGGACTAGCGGGAGTATAGCGGGGGCCAACGTCCTGACTTTC

clone_size: -
v_call: TRBV10-3
d_call: -
j_call: TRBJ2-7
cdr3_aa: CAISPQGEGYEQYF
cdr3_nt: TGTGCCATCAGCCCACAGGGGGAGGGCTACGAGCAGTACTTC

clone_size: few
v_call: TRBV7-6
d_call: -
j_call: TRBJ1-2
cdr3_aa: CASSLGRGNHGYTF
cdr3_nt: TGTGCCAGCAGCTTAGGCAGGGGAAATCATGGCTACACCTTC

clone_size: -
v_call: TRBV5-1
d_call: TRBD1
j_call: TRBJ1-1
cdr3_aa: CASRTGTGNTEAFF
cdr3_nt: TGCGCCAGCAGAACCGGGACAGGGAACACTGAAGCTTTCTTT

clone_size: -
v_call: TRBV28
d_call: -
j_call: TRBJ2-7
cdr3_aa: CASSLTQNHYEQYF
cdr3_nt: TGTGCCAGCAGTTTAACACAGAATCACTACGAGCAGTACTTC

clone_size: -
v_call: TRBV21-1
d_call: -
j_call: TRBJ2-2
cdr3_aa: CASSKGRLGTSGNTGELFF
cdr3_nt: TGTGCCAGCAGCAAAGGTCGGCTAGGGACTAGCGGGAACACCGGGGAGCTGTTTTTT

clone_size: once
v_call: TRBV2
d_call: TRBD2
j_call: TRBJ2-5
cdr3_aa: CASFDRTGTRKETQYF
cdr3_nt: TGTGCCAGCTTCGACCGGACCGGGACTAGGAAAGAGACCCAGTACTTC

clone_size: once
v_call: TRBV2
d_call: TRBD2
j_call: TRBJ2-3
cdr3_aa: CATAGVEDTQYF
cdr3_nt: TGTGCCACAGCGGGAGTCGAAGATACGCAGTATTTT

clone_size: -
v_call: TRBV7-9
d_call: -
j_call: TRBJ2-2
cdr3_aa: CASSLLPGPSGELFF
cdr3_nt: TGTGCCAGCAGCTTACTTCCAGGCCCGTCCGGGGAGCTGTTTTTT

clone_size: -
v_call: TRBV19
d_call: -
j_call: TRBJ1-6
cdr3_aa: CASRDPDRDNSPLHF
cdr3_nt: TGTGCCAGTAGAGACCCGGACAGAGATAATTCACCCCTCCACTTT

clone_size: -
v_call: TRBV6-4
d_call: -
j_call: TRBJ1-1
cdr3_aa: CASSIDSNTEAFF
cdr3_nt: TGTGCCAGCAGTATCGACAGCAACACTGAAGCTTTCTTT

clone_size: -
v_call: TRBV5-1
d_call: TRBD2
j_call: TRBJ2-3
cdr3_aa: CASRAGEDTQYF
cdr3_nt: TGCGCCAGCAGAGCGGGAGAAGATACGCAGTATTTT

clone_size: -
v_call: TRBV5-1
d_call: -
j_call: TRBJ2-2
cdr3_aa: CASSFTGVAGELFF
cdr3_nt: TGCGCCAGCAGCTTTACTGGAGTCGCCGGGGAGCTGTTTTTT

clone_size: -
v_call: TRBV19
d_call: -
j_call: TRBJ2-5
cdr3_aa: CASSSPVRRETQYF
cdr3_nt: TGTGCCAGTAGCAGTCCCGTTCGGAGAGAGACCCAGTACTTC

clone_size: -
v_call: TRBV27
d_call: -
j_call: TRBJ2-7
cdr3_aa: CASSLSETADYEQYF
cdr3_nt: TGTGCCAGCAGTTTATCTGAGACAGCCGACTACGAGCAGTACTTC

clone_size: -
v_call: TRBV30
d_call: TRBD2
j_call: TRBJ2-3
cdr3_aa: CAPRTSADTQYF
cdr3_nt: TGTGCCCCCAGGACTAGCGCAGATACGCAGTATTTT

clone_size: once
v_call: TRBV15
d_call: -
j_call: TRBJ2-7
cdr3_aa: CATSRPGGENDEQYF
cdr3_nt: TGTGCCACCAGCAGGCCCGGAGGGGAGAATGACGAGCAGTACTTC

clone_size: once
v_call: TRBV10-3
d_call: TRBD1
j_call: TRBJ2-7
cdr3_aa: CAISEDRGHEQYF
cdr3_nt: TGTGCCATCAGTGAGGACAGGGGCCACGAGCAGTACTTC

clone_size: -
v_call: TRBV6-1
d_call: -
j_call: TRBJ2-2
cdr3_aa: CASSEVSGYTGELFF
cdr3_nt: TGTGCCAGCAGTGAAGTTAGCGGCTACACCGGGGAGCTGTTTTTT

clone_size: -
v_call: TRBV5-1
d_call: -
j_call: TRBJ1-5
cdr3_aa: CASSLFDSLNQPQHF
cdr3_nt: TGCGCCAGCAGCTTGTTCGACAGCCTCAATCAGCCCCAGCATTTT

clone_size: -
v_call: TRBV11-2
d_call: -
j_call: TRBJ2-3
cdr3_aa: CASSLGASGTQYF
cdr3_nt: TGTGCCAGCAGCTTAGGGGCGAGCGGTACGCAGTATTTT

clone_size: -
v_call: TRBV27
d_call: -
j_call: TRBJ2-2
cdr3_aa: CASSYTAGAGELFF
cdr3_nt: TGTGCCAGCAGTTATACTGCAGGGGCCGGGGAGCTGTTTTTT

clone_size: -
v_call: TRBV4-1
d_call: TRBD1
j_call: TRBJ2-7
cdr3_aa: CASSHPGQGYEQYF
cdr3_nt: TGCGCCAGCAGCCACCCGGGACAGGGTTACGAGCAGTACTTC

clone_size: -
v_call: TRBV21-1
d_call: -
j_call: TRBJ2-1
cdr3_aa: CASSKGGGKSYNEQFF
cdr3_nt: TGTGCCAGCAGCAAAGGCGGGGGGAAGTCCTACAATGAGCAGTTCTTC

clone_size: -
v_call: TRBV20-1
d_call: -
j_call: TRBJ2-4
cdr3_aa: CSAPAGHIQYF
cdr3_nt: TGCAGTGCCCCCGCGGGGCACATTCAGTACTTC

clone_size: -
v_call: TRBV6-1
d_call: TRBD2
j_call: TRBJ2-1
cdr3_aa: CASSEEGRELSYNEQFF
cdr3_nt: TGTGCCAGCAGTGAAGAGGGGCGGGAGCTCTCCTACAATGAGCAGTTCTTC

clone_size: -
v_call: TRBV6-5
d_call: -
j_call: TRBJ2-7
cdr3_aa: CASSRTASSYEQYF
cdr3_nt: TGTGCCAGCAGTAGGACAGCTAGCTCCTACGAGCAGTACTTC

clone_size: few
v_call: TRBV6-6
d_call: -
j_call: TRBJ1-1
cdr3_aa: CASSYGMRTEAFF
cdr3_nt: TGTGCCAGCAGTTACGGTATGCGGACTGAAGCTTTCTTT

clone_size: -
v_call: TRBV28
d_call: TRBD1
j_call: TRBJ1-1
cdr3_aa: CASRPTGGGGEAFF
cdr3_nt: TGTGCCAGCAGGCCTACAGGGGGCGGAGGAGAAGCTTTCTTT

clone_size: -
v_call: TRBV4-1
d_call: -
j_call: TRBJ1-1
cdr3_aa: CASSQDIGRVGEAFF
cdr3_nt: TGCGCCAGCAGCCAAGATATTGGCAGGGTTGGTGAAGCTTTCTTT

clone_size: -
v_call: TRBV5-1
d_call: TRBD2
j_call: TRBJ2-7
cdr3_aa: CASSYPSRGSGSLDEQYF
cdr3_nt: TGCGCCAGCAGCTACCCCTCCCGGGGTAGCGGGAGTCTTGACGAGCAGTACTTC

clone_size: -
v_call: TRBV7-2
d_call: -
j_call: TRBJ1-6
cdr3_aa: CASRPPVGNSPLHF
cdr3_nt: TGTGCCAGCAGACCCCCCGTCGGGAATTCACCCCTCCACTTT

clone_size: -
v_call: TRBV5-4
d_call: TRBD1
j_call: TRBJ1-1
cdr3_aa: CASSVGTARNTEAFF
cdr3_nt: TGTGCCAGCAGCGTCGGGACAGCGAGAAACACTGAAGCTTTCTTT

clone_size: -
v_call: TRBV7-3
d_call: TRBD1
j_call: TRBJ1-2
cdr3_aa: CASSQGGQPSF
cdr3_nt: TGTGCCAGCAGCCAAGGGGGCCAGCCATCCTTC

clone_size: -
v_call: TRBV6-1
d_call: -
j_call: TRBJ2-4
cdr3_aa: CASSEASSGLAKNIQYF
cdr3_nt: TGTGCCAGCAGTGAAGCCTCATCAGGTCTAGCCAAAAACATTCAGTACTTC

clone_size: once
v_call: TRBV9
d_call: -
j_call: TRBJ2-1
cdr3_aa: CASSPQAGIYNEQFF
cdr3_nt: TGTGCCAGCAGCCCCCAGGCAGGGATCTACAATGAGCAGTTCTTC

clone_size: -
v_call: TRBV7-2
d_call: -
j_call: TRBJ2-7
cdr3_aa: CASSARVLSYEQYF
cdr3_nt: TGTGCCAGCAGCGCCCGGGTCCTCTCCTACGAGCAGTACTTC

clone_size: -
v_call: TRBV30
d_call: -
j_call: TRBJ1-1
cdr3_aa: CAWRRTEAFF
cdr3_nt: TGTGCCTGGAGGAGGACTGAAGCTTTCTTT

clone_size: -
v_call: TRBV21-1
d_call: -
j_call: TRBJ1-2
cdr3_aa: CASSKPGQFNYGYTF
cdr3_nt: TGTGCCAGCAGCAAACCGGGACAGTTCAACTATGGCTACACCTTC

clone_size: -
v_call: TRBV28
d_call: -
j_call: TRBJ1-1
cdr3_aa: CASSSVNTEAFF
cdr3_nt: TGTGCCAGCAGTTCCGTCAACACTGAAGCTTTCTTT

clone_size: -
v_call: TRBV5-5
d_call: -
j_call: TRBJ1-4
cdr3_aa: CASSLLMGGLGEKLFF
cdr3_nt: TGTGCCAGCAGCTTGTTAATGGGAGGCCTGGGTGAAAAACTGTTTTTT

clone_size: -
v_call: TRBV19
d_call: -
j_call: TRBJ1-5
cdr3_aa: CASSPQGEVQPQHF
cdr3_nt: TGTGCCAGTAGCCCACAGGGAGAAGTTCAGCCCCAGCATTTT

clone_size: -
v_call: TRBV2
d_call: TRBD2
j_call: TRBJ2-1
cdr3_aa: CASNVRGGPNEQFF
cdr3_nt: TGTGCCAGCAATGTGCGGGGGGGGCCCAATGAGCAGTTCTTC

clone_size: -
v_call: TRBV10-3
d_call: -
j_call: TRBJ1-2
cdr3_aa: CAISESPGNYGYTF
cdr3_nt: TGTGCCATCAGTGAGTCGCCAGGCAACTATGGCTACACCTTC

clone_size: -
v_call: TRBV3-1/TRBV3-2
d_call: TRBD1
j_call: TRBJ2-1
cdr3_aa: CASSAGQDPYNEQFF
cdr3_nt: TGTGCCAGCAGCGCCGGACAGGACCCTTACAATGAGCAGTTCTTC

clone_size: -
v_call: TRBV21-1
d_call: -
j_call: TRBJ1-5
cdr3_aa: CASSKTRGEGNQPQHF
cdr3_nt: TGTGCCAGCAGCAAAACCAGGGGCGAGGGCAATCAGCCCCAGCATTTT

clone_size: -
v_call: TRBV27
d_call: -
j_call: TRBJ1-5
cdr3_aa: CASKDRSNQPQHF
cdr3_nt: TGTGCCAGCAAGGACAGAAGCAATCAGCCCCAGCATTTT

clone_size: -
v_call: TRBV6-1
d_call: -
j_call: TRBJ2-2
cdr3_aa: CASSEAWQVGNTGELFF
cdr3_nt: TGTGCCAGCAGTGAAGCTTGGCAGGTCGGGAACACCGGGGAGCTGTTTTTT

clone_size: -
v_call: TRBV29-1
d_call: TRBD1
j_call: TRBJ1-2
cdr3_aa: CSVVVDGTGYGYTF
cdr3_nt: TGCAGCGTCGTAGTAGACGGGACAGGGTATGGCTACACCTTC

clone_size: few
v_call: TRBV7-2
d_call: -
j_call: TRBJ1-1
cdr3_aa: CASSLVWHTEAFF
cdr3_nt: TGTGCCAGCAGCTTAGTATGGCACACTGAAGCTTTCTTT

clone_size: once
v_call: TRBV19
d_call: TRBD1
j_call: TRBJ1-4
cdr3_aa: CASRTGSVEEKLFF
cdr3_nt: TGTGCCAGTCGGACAGGGAGCGTGGAAGAAAAACTGTTTTTT

clone_size: -
v_call: TRBV10-3
d_call: TRBD1
j_call: TRBJ2-3
cdr3_aa: CANRQGPTDTQYF
cdr3_nt: TGTGCCAATCGACAGGGACCCACAGATACGCAGTATTTT

clone_size: -
v_call: TRBV13
d_call: -
j_call: TRBJ1-2
cdr3_aa: CASSFTTGNYGYTF
cdr3_nt: TGTGCCAGCAGCTTTACGACGGGAAACTATGGCTACACCTTC

clone_size: -
v_call: TRBV5-4
d_call: TRBD2
j_call: TRBJ2-5
cdr3_aa: CASSLSSAGGRETQYF
cdr3_nt: TGTGCCAGCAGCCTATCCTCGGCGGGAGGGAGAGAGACCCAGTACTTC

clone_size: -
v_call: TRBV3-1/TRBV3-2
d_call: -
j_call: TRBJ1-4
cdr3_aa: CASSQASGRFPGSEKLFF
cdr3_nt: TGTGCCAGCAGCCAAGCCAGTGGGCGGTTCCCGGGGAGTGAAAAACTGTTTTTT

clone_size: -
v_call: TRBV6-5
d_call: TRBD1
j_call: TRBJ1-6
cdr3_aa: CASSILTGGDSPLHF
cdr3_nt: TGTGCCAGCAGTATCCTCACAGGGGGCGATTCACCCCTCCACTTT

clone_size: -
v_call: TRBV7-6
d_call: TRBD1
j_call: TRBJ2-2
cdr3_aa: CASSGTVNTGELFF
cdr3_nt: TGTGCCAGCAGCGGGACAGTGAACACCGGGGAGCTGTTTTTT